These 25 T cell receptor beta chains share one sample of origin, sequenced in a study of cytomegalovirus exposure and HLA in healthy donors. Primers: 60 Vbeta forward and 13 Jbeta reverse. Here immunoSEQ multiplex PCR was the method, and the copy in TCRdb shows in-frame clones only, minus some. The data show 200,000 to 300,000 clones, about four fifths seen once. Sequencing input: PBMCs. The receptors shown here come from a woman aged 35 to 49 in good health and CMV-seropositive.

The gene calls are TRBV7-2 and TRBJ2-3; D is possibly TRBD2 (5 bases). The V end was cut by 1 base, the J end by 0 bases, with 8 bases between. This CDR3 region has 15 residues. Germline V gives CDR1 SGHTA, CDR2 FQGNSA. The CDR3 nucleotides read TGTGCCAGCAGCTTAGACTGGAGGAGCACAGATACGCAGTATTTT. It translates to CASSLDWRSTDTQYF.

This clone was observed a single time. The V gene is TRBV18, the J gene TRBJ2-7, with TRBD1 identical over 8 bases. The CDR3 contains 15 residues. J was trimmed by 3 bases and V by 4 bases; bases with no gene match: 8. Germline lookup yields CDR1 KGHSH and CDR2 LQKENI. CDR3 sequence (DNA): TGTGCCAGCTCACTCGACAGGGGTTCTCACTACGAGCAGTACTTC. It specifies CASSLDRGSHYEQYF.

The chain joins TRBV15 to TRBJ1-2; D gene uncertain. This CDR3 contains 13 residues. Trimming left V 10 bases short and J 7 bases short, with 19 bases between. The germline V gene has CDR1 LNHNV and CDR2 YYDKDF (reference sequence). In DNA, the CDR3 is TGTGCCATCACACGCGGAGCTGTGGGTGGCTACACCTTC. This translates into CAITRGAVGGYTF.

The rearrangement joins TRBV18 to TRBJ1-6, with 7 bases matching TRBD1. Germline V gives CDR1 KGHSH, CDR2 LQKENI. This CDR3 comprises 14 residues. With V trimmed by 4 bases and J by 5 bases, 2 bases remained unmatched. CDR3 sequence: CASSRGTDNSPLHF. CDR3 nucleotide sequence: TGTGCCAGCTCACGGGGGACAGATAATTCACCCCTCCACTTT.

The V gene is TRBV9, the J gene TRBJ2-3; D ambiguous. Trimming cost V 0 bases and J 4 bases, with 15 bases left between them. CDR1 is SGDLS, CDR2 YYNGEE, per germline. This CDR3 is 16 amino acids long. The CDR3 bases are TGTGCCAGCAGCGTAGCTACGGGTAATTTAGCAGATACGCAGTATTTT. It specifies CASSVATGNLADTQYF.

The chain recombines TRBV5-6 with TRBJ1-5, with 8 bases identical to TRBD1. The CDR3 extends over 15 amino acids. The V gene's germline CDR1 is SGHDT and CDR2 YYEEEE. Unmatched junction bases numbered 3, after V lost 1 base and J lost 3 bases. The CDR3 DNA reads TGTGCCAGCAGCTTGCGGACAGGGTTCAATCAGCCCCAGCATTTT. As protein: CASSLRTGFNQPQHF.

This clone has a single count. The J gene is TRBJ2-7, the V gene TRBV27, with 9 bases that match TRBD2. CDR1 is MNHEY and CDR2 is SMNVEV in the germline V gene (reference sequence). The CDR3 extends over 13 amino acids. V lost 6 bases, J lost 4 bases, and 4 bases stayed unmatched. CDR3 region: CASRSSGSYEQYF. The CDR3 region has the DNA TGTGCCAGCAGAAGTAGCGGGAGTTACGAGCAGTACTTC.

The CDR3 nucleotides are TGTGCCAGCAGCCAAGATGTCGTTCAGGGGGCTTATTATGGCTACACCTTC. This sequence encodes CASSQDVVQGAYYGYTF. V gene TRBV4-2 combines with J gene TRBJ1-2; 8 bases align to TRBD1. From germline, CDR1 is LGHNA and CDR2 YNFKEQ. The CDR3 spans 17 residues. J gave up 5 bases and V 0 bases, and 11 bases lay outside the gene matches.

The V and J genes are TRBV7-9 and TRBJ1-1; D uncertain. Germline CDR1 is SEHNR and CDR2 is FQNEAQ (reference sequence). The CDR3 is 14 amino acids. V lost 1 base and J lost 6, with 12 bases in between. The CDR3 loop reads CASSLGEGNSEAFF. CDR3 nucleotide sequence: TGTGCCAGCAGCTTAGGTGAGGGTAACTCTGAAGCTTTCTTT.

The chain has TRBV7-6 and TRBJ1-2; D possibly corresponds to TRBD1 (6 bases). V was shortened by 1 base and J by 2 bases, with 17 bases between the two germline ends. CDR1 is SGHVS and CDR2 is FNYEAQ in the germline V gene. The CDR3 runs 17 residues. CDR3 in amino acids: CASSLGVSGQPNYGYTF. CDR3 nucleotides: TGTGCCAGCAGCTTAGGAGTTTCCGGACAGCCCAACTATGGCTACACCTTC.

This clone has only one observation. The rearrangement uses TRBV6-5 and TRBJ2-5, with no clear D. Trimming removed 7 bases at V and 5 bases at J, with 14 bases between. Germline values: CDR1 MNHEY, CDR2 SVGAGI. This CDR3 region has 13 residues. CDR3 loop: CASKSLGRETQYF. The CDR3 nucleotides read TGTGCCAGCAAATCTCTAGGCCGGGAGACCCAGTACTTC.

The V and J genes are TRBV6-5 and TRBJ2-7; 8 nucleotides agree with TRBD2. The CDR3 is 16 residues long. Per germline, CDR1 MNHEY and CDR2 SVGAGI. The junction had 6 bases not matched to a gene; V was cut back by 0 bases and J by 2 bases. CDR3 amino acids: CASSYSMAGGTYEQYF. The CDR3 region has the DNA TGTGCCAGCAGTTACTCGATGGCGGGAGGAACCTACGAGCAGTACTTC.

This rearrangement joins TRBV9 to TRBJ2-5; a possible D gene is TRBD1 (6 bases). Trimming stripped 3 bases from V and 5 bases from J, with 14 bases between. Germline CDR1 and CDR2: SGDLS and YYNGEE. The CDR3 totals 14 residues. Here the CDR3 DNA reads TGTGCCAGCAGCGGATACAGGGATTGGGAGACCCAGTACTTC. Protein: CASSGYRDWETQYF.

The rearrangement joins TRBV2 to TRBJ2-7, with 11 bases that match TRBD2. Germline lookup yields CDR1 SNHLY and CDR2 FYNNEI. The CDR3 runs to 15 residues. J was trimmed by 4 bases and V by 5 bases; bases with no gene match: 7. CDR3 sequence: CASSPPSGRQYEQYF. CDR3 nucleotide sequence: TGTGCCAGCAGTCCTCCTAGCGGGAGGCAGTACGAGCAGTACTTC.

This chain joins TRBV6-6 and TRBJ2-7, with unresolved D. CDR3 length: 14 amino acids. CDR1 is MNHNY and CDR2 is SVGAGI in the germline V gene (reference sequence). With 7 bases removed from V and 2 bases from J, the gap between germline ends came to 15 bases. The CDR3 sequence is CASTTNGQAYEQYF. CDR3 coding DNA: TGTGCCAGCACCACCAATGGGCAGGCCTACGAGCAGTACTTC.

The V gene is TRBV2, the J gene TRBJ2-2; 9 bases line up with TRBD1. CDR3 size: 16 residues. V shed 7 bases and J 1 base; nucleotides not matched to a gene: 7. Germline-derived CDR1 and CDR2 are SNHLY and FYNNEI. CDR3 in DNA: TGTGCCAGCAAGGGACAGGGACCCATGAACACCGGGGAGCTGTTTTTT. Translated, it gives CASKGQGPMNTGELFF. The whole variable domain, filled in from reference TRBV2 and TRBJ2-2, reads EPEVTQTPSHQVTQMGQEVILRCVPISNHLYFYWYRQILGQKVEFLVSFYNNEISEKSEIFDDQFSVERPDGSNFTLKIRSTKLEDSAMYFCASKGQGPMNTGELFFGEGSRLTVL.

This clone appeared a single time. The chain links TRBV7-3 to TRBJ2-3; D not certain. Trimming cost V 5 bases and J 1 base, with 7 bases left between them. This CDR3 comprises 13 residues. Germline lookup yields CDR1 SGHTA and CDR2 FQGTGA. CDR3 region: CASSPSGTDTQYF. The CDR3 DNA reads TGTGCCAGCAGCCCCAGCGGCACAGATACGCAGTATTTT.

The CDR3 DNA is TGCGCCAGCAGCCCTATAACTGGAAACACCATATATTTT. This gives the protein CASSPITGNTIYF. J is TRBJ1-3 and V is TRBV4-3; D unresolved. Germline CDR1 and CDR2: LGHNA and YSLEER. This CDR3 region has 13 residues. Trimming pared 4 bases from V and 2 bases from J, leaving 6 bases between.

The chain combines TRBV6-5 with TRBJ1-1; the D gene is possibly TRBD1 (6 bases). This CDR3 region has 14 residues. V was clipped by 5 bases and J by 0 bases, with 10 bases between them. CDR1 and CDR2 (germline): MNHEY, SVGAGI. Here the CDR3 DNA reads TGTGCCAGCAGTCCACAGGGACTGAACACTGAAGCTTTCTTT. Its protein is CASSPQGLNTEAFF.

The chain links TRBV6-5 to TRBJ1-2, with 10 bases that match TRBD1. This CDR3 spans 15 amino acids. With V trimmed by 6 bases and J by 4 bases, 8 bases remained unmatched. Germline CDR1 and CDR2: MNHEY and SVGAGI. The CDR3 sequence is CASSLTRQGAYGYTF. The CDR3 nucleotides are TGTGCCAGCAGCCTTACCCGACAGGGGGCCTATGGCTACACCTTC.

The V call is TRBV7-2, the J call TRBJ1-4, with 10 bases lining up with TRBD1. J was trimmed by 3 bases and V by 0 bases; bases with no gene match: 7. The CDR3 length is 18 residues. CDR1 is SGHTA, CDR2 FQGNSA, per germline. This CDR3 is CASSLAGDRGSANEKLFF. DNA of the CDR3: TGTGCCAGCAGCTTAGCGGGGGACAGGGGCTCGGCTAATGAAAAACTGTTTTTT. Looking up the rest from reference TRBV7-2 and TRBJ1-4 gives the full variable domain: GAGVSQSPSNKVTEKGKDVELRCDPISGHTALYWYRQSLGQGLEFLIYFQGNSAPDKSGLPSDRFSAERTGGSVSTLTIQRTQQEDSAVYLCASSLAGDRGSANEKLFFGSGTQLSVL.

The CDR3 nucleotides are TGCGCCAGCAGCCAAGGGCGAGCGGATGAGCAGTTCTTC. Its translation is CASSQGRADEQFF. V is TRBV4-1 and J is TRBJ2-1; tentative D call: TRBD2 (5 bases). V lost 1 base and J lost 8, with 9 bases in between. CDR1 and CDR2 from the germline V gene are MGHRA and YSYEKL. The CDR3 runs to 13 residues.

Notes on this clone: Other DNA sequences within the sample encode an identical CDR3. This chain connects TRBV7-9 to TRBJ1-1; D gene uncertain. V lost 1 base, J lost 1 base, and 7 bases lay in between. CDR1 SEHNR and CDR2 FQNEAQ come from the germline V gene (reference sequence). The CDR3 is 14 residues long. Here the CDR3 reads CASSLGTANTEAFF. For the CDR3, the DNA is TGTGCCAGCAGCTTAGGCACAGCGAACACTGAAGCTTTCTTT.

This sequence joins TRBV7-8 and TRBJ2-3, with 13 bases matching TRBD2. Losses at the gene ends were 2 bases for V and 5 bases for J; bases not matched to a gene: 4. CDR3 length: 16 residues. Germline assignment: CDR1 SGHVS and CDR2 FQNEAQ. CDR3 region: CASSLRTSGSGDTQYF. For the CDR3, the DNA is TGTGCCAGCAGCTTACGGACTAGCGGGAGTGGAGATACGCAGTATTTT.

The V gene is TRBV19, the J gene TRBJ2-3, with 8 bases fitting TRBD2. The CDR3 contains 15 residues. Germline V lookup: CDR1 LNHDA, CDR2 SQIVND (reference sequence). The junction had 5 bases not matched to a gene; V was cut back by 6 bases and J by 0 bases. The CDR3 loop is CASRDSGTSTDTQYF. CDR3 nucleotides: TGTGCCAGTAGAGATAGCGGGACTAGCACAGATACGCAGTATTTT.